This T cell receptor beta chain was sequenced in a study of blood T cells in healthy people across ages. Study observations and caveats: PBMCs left unsorted prevented a conclusive naive versus antigen-experienced comparison.

Trimming stripped 0 bases from V and 4 bases from J, with 15 bases between. CDR1 and CDR2 from the germline V gene are MNHEY and SVGAGI. The CDR3 spans 16 residues. A second PCR of about 6 to 11 cycles used a sample-barcoded 5' primer and a J-beta primer mix. A tag from a template-switch adaptor with 12 random nucleotides marked each cDNA molecule. TCRdb re-called the 5' RACE reads through MiXCR, storing one row per CDR3 protein. This sample carries about 2 million distinct CDR3 sequences, just under 50% of them seen once, and the ten largest clones take around 2.1%. Each donor was a healthy Caucasian individual from Russia, aged roughly 6 to 90. Researchers collected about 10 milliliters of peripheral blood from every single donor. Note on this clonotype: Antigen unknown.

V and J are TRBV6-5 and TRBJ1-2, with a tentative D call TRBD1 (5 bases). The sequence came from a woman in her 40s in good health. Input material: blood. The CDR3 here is CASSYSTRQGAYGYTF. The CDR3 DNA sequence: TGTGCCAGCAGTTACTCGACGAGGCAGGGAGCCTATGGCTACACCTTC.